A single sample gave rise to the 3 T cell receptor beta chains below, sequenced in a study of T-cell reconstitution after alpha-beta-depleted transplantation in children. Using unique molecular identifiers, the investigators prepared the TCRbeta library. TCRdb itself ran the PCR reads through MiXCR, one entry per CDR3 protein. The sample comprises around 440,000 distinct CDR3 sequences, roughly 16% of which are singletons, and approximately 29% rests with the top ten. This specimen consisted of PBMCs, mostly from graft donor cells, obtained 360 days after TCRalphabeta/CD19-depleted stem cell transplant. The source of these receptors is a boy under two years old who had a stem cell transplant for Wiskott-Aldrich syndrome, so the T cells may come from the graft donor.

The rearrangement joins TRBV12-3 or TRBV12-4 to TRBJ2-3; D gene unclear. V was trimmed by 7 bases and J by 5 bases, leaving 10 bases between them. The length of the CDR3 is 12 residues. The CDR3 nucleotides are TGTGCCAGCACCCTATACGGAGATACGCAGTATTTT. It yields the protein CASTLYGDTQYF.

This clonotype was detected only a few times. The genes are TRBV6-5 and TRBJ1-6; D is unresolved. Trimming took 4 bases from V and 8 from J, leaving 15 bases between them. The CDR3 sequence is 15 residues long. Looked up from germline, CDR1 is MNHEY and CDR2 is SVGAGI. The CDR3 bases are TGTGCCAGCAGTTTCACTCGCTCAGGAGATTCACCCCTCCACTTT. Amino acids: CASSFTRSGDSPLHF.

This clonotype has only a few counts. This chain uses TRBV20-1 with TRBJ2-3; 9 bases fit TRBD2. Losses at the gene ends were 4 bases for V and 4 bases for J; bases not matched to a gene: 9. The CDR3 length is 15 residues. The germline CDR1 and CDR2 sequences are DFQATT and SNEGSKA (reference sequence). The CDR3 protein is CSATGLAPRADTQYF. The DNA of the CDR3 is TGCAGTGCTACCGGACTAGCGCCCCGGGCAGATACGCAGTATTTT.